This TCR beta chain was profiled in a study of graft-versus-host responses after intestinal transplantation (dated by TCRdb to the early 2020s). Describing the broader study: The transplants that recipients received were multivisceral, liver-intestinal, or isolated intestinal. Every recipient was given anti-thymocyte globulin induction, then maintenance tacrolimus and steroids for roughly three years. Donor T cell macrochimerism was defined as a peak of at least 4% donor T cells among recipient peripheral blood mononuclear cells. A cohort of 20 to 25 intestinal transplant recipients, including one retransplant, was enrolled, and a few patients lacking pretransplant specimens were excluded. Alloreactive clones were identified by sequencing pre-transplant mixed lymphocyte reaction products and comparing these products with unstimulated pre-transplant donor and recipient T cells. Rather than going through the commercial service, samples from a few later patients were sequenced in-house on an Illumina MiSeq and processed with MiXCR. After intestinal transplantation, graft-versus-host and host-versus-graft alloreactive T cell clones in the graft, circulation and bone marrow were tracked using bulk TCR-beta CDR3 sequencing. What the authors observed across the whole study: Conclusions were limited by the relatively low number and heterogeneity of intestinal transplant patients. Early after transplant, peak levels of circulating GvH clones were associated with declines in HvG clones. GvH clones turned up in recipient bone marrow, with some appearing earlier in ileal mucosa or blood, a pattern consistent with an intestinal mucosal origin. In the allografts of patients with donor T cell macrochimerism, GvH to HvG T cell clonal ratios were high.

The sample's time point, from its label and the paper: cells obtained before transplantation from donor or recipient. CD3+CD4+ and CD3+CD8+ populations were FACS-sorted from unstimulated pre-transplant donor and recipient cells taken from spleen or lymph nodes. Library preparation used the immunoSEQ multiplex PCR assay. In most patients, genomic DNA was isolated using the Qiagen DNeasy Blood and Tissue Kit and sent frozen to Adaptive Biotechnologies for TCR sequencing. For most patients, high-throughput TCR-beta CDR3 sequencing of genomic DNA was performed by Adaptive Biotechnologies. Per the original workflow: Adaptive's ImmunoSEQ software was the source of the TCR sequencing data for 18 patients, while a few other patients were processed with MiXCR and VDJtools. To correct CD4 versus CD8 sorting errors, sequences present in both subsets at a frequency ratio below 5:1 were removed. CDR3 nucleotide sequences shared by donor and recipient were removed because the origin of these sequences could not be assigned. To be classed as alloreactive, a clone needed at least 2-fold expansion over unstimulated cells and a minimum CFSE-low frequency of 0.002% (template counts) or 0.001% (read counts). Mappable clones were those detected in sequenced pre-transplant spleen, lymph node, or MLR CFSE-low populations of the donor or recipient. Cumulative frequency of alloreactive clones was calculated as a percentage of all sequences weighted by copy number. Sourced from immuneACCESS, this table was stored by TCRdb with only in-frame sequences that have V and J called. A share of the clones is absent; for the studies checked, an unresolved V gene accounts for under half, and the remainder has no known explanation. Clone size and V and J calls were adopted from that table, with D and trimming inferred from the DNA. The sample profile shows more than 85,000 clones; 80% to 95% of them were found once. Around 0.55% of the sample lies in the top ten.

Of note for this clone: Its antigen is still unknown. Base qualities are not at hand, and no much larger clone is one base apart.

Including cysteine and phenylalanine, the CDR3 has 12 amino acids. Only CDR3 DNA is held: 36 bases, read in frame from base 1. The germline V gene gives CDR1 as SGHAT and CDR2 as FQNNGV. V and J are truncated by 4 bases and 0 bases respectively, leaving an intervening sequence of 3 bases. Recombination linked TRBV11-2 to TRBJ2-5; the D gene is not confidently resolved. Material: unstimulated CD8+ T cells sorted from spleen or lymph node cells, obtained before intestinal transplant. This TCR was recovered from a human donor who received an intestinal transplant. The CDR3 loop reads CASSSHQETQYF. The bases read TGTGCCAGCAGCTCCCACCAAGAGACCCAGTACTTC.